These 25 T cell receptor beta chains were sequenced from one sample in a study of blood T cell repertoires in COVID-19. Sequenced by immunoSEQ multiplex PCR; TCRdb stores in-frame clones only, minus some. Of under 200,000 clones in the sample, just under 80% were seen once. Specimen: peripheral blood. These receptors came from a man between 65 and 85 years old with active or convalescent COVID-19.

V and J are TRBV2 and TRBJ2-7, with 10 bases fitting TRBD1. The germline V gene has CDR1 SNHLY and CDR2 FYNNEI. V trimming: 6 bases; J trimming: 7 bases; junction bases outside the gene matches: 9. The CDR3 spans 14 residues. Here the CDR3 reads CASSPGTGEGEQYF. In nucleotides, the CDR3 is TGTGCCAGCAGCCCCGGGACAGGGGAGGGGGAGCAGTACTTC.

The CDR3 is CASRLDSYEQYF. The CDR3 DNA reads TGTGCCAGCAGATTAGACAGCTACGAGCAGTACTTC. The genes are TRBV6-6 and TRBJ2-7; D might be TRBD1 (5 bases). Germline-derived CDR1 and CDR2 are MNHNY and SVGAGI (reference sequence). Trimming pared 6 bases from V and 3 bases from J, leaving 9 bases between. This CDR3 is 12 amino acids long.

The gene calls are TRBV18 and TRBJ1-2, with 11 bases lining up with TRBD1. CDR1 KGHSH and CDR2 LQKENI come from the germline V gene. The CDR3 has 16 amino acids. J gave up 3 bases and V 3 bases, and 6 bases lay outside the gene matches. The CDR3: CASSPPWTGGDYGYTF. DNA of the CDR3: TGTGCCAGCTCACCCCCCTGGACAGGGGGCGACTATGGCTACACCTTC.

This chain uses TRBV5-4 with TRBJ2-1, with D possibly TRBD2 on 5 matching bases. The germline V gene encodes CDR1 SGHNT and CDR2 YYREEE (reference sequence). V dropped 4 bases and J dropped 5 bases, with 19 bases sitting between them. The CDR3 spans 16 residues. The CDR3 coding sequence is TGTGCCAGCAGCCCCTCGGCTAGCCGGGGAGACAATGAGCAGTTCTTC. Translated, it gives CASSPSASRGDNEQFF.

CDR3 sequence reads: CASRSPGENTIYF. CDR3 nucleotide sequence: TGTGCCAGCAGGTCCCCAGGGGAAAACACCATATATTTT. This rearrangement joins TRBV14 to TRBJ1-3; D might be TRBD1 (6 bases). The CDR3 is made up of 13 amino acids. Trimming left V 6 bases short and J 6 bases short, with 12 bases between. Germline V gene data show CDR1 as SGHDN and CDR2 as FVKESK.

This clone was counted between two and nine times. The V call is TRBV7-9, the J call TRBJ2-1; D unclear. V was clipped by 1 base and J by 4 bases, with 8 bases between them. The CDR3 loop spans 14 amino acids. Germline lookup yields CDR1 SEHNR and CDR2 FQNEAQ (reference sequence). The CDR3 DNA follows: TGTGCCAGCAGCTTAGGAGTCCGATACAATGAGCAGTTCTTC. It yields the protein CASSLGVRYNEQFF.

The chain links TRBV15 to TRBJ2-3; 10 bases fit TRBD2. This CDR3 has 16 amino acids. Germline-derived CDR1 and CDR2 are LNHNV and YYDKDF (reference sequence). V was clipped by 0 bases and J by 3 bases; unmatched bases: 3. The CDR3 sequence: CATSRDQRGGTDTQYF. The CDR3, as DNA: TGTGCCACCAGCAGAGATCAGCGGGGGGGAACAGATACGCAGTATTTT.

The chain links TRBV4-1 to TRBJ1-5, with TRBD1 matching 9 bases. The CDR3 totals 15 residues. The ends lost 5 bases at V and 5 bases at J; junction bases unmatched: 7. Germline V CDR1 and CDR2: MGHRA, YSYEKL. CDR3: CASSTGTGNYQPQHF. CDR3 in DNA: TGCGCCAGCAGCACCGGGACAGGGAATTATCAGCCCCAGCATTTT.

The rearrangement uses TRBV6-5 and TRBJ2-7; TRBD1 matches 8 bases. V trimming: 2 bases; J trimming: 3 bases; junction bases outside the gene matches: 6. This CDR3 spans 15 amino acids. Germline CDR1 MNHEY, CDR2 SVGAGI. The CDR3 loop reads CASSYGTGDSYEQYF. CDR3 DNA sequence: TGTGCCAGCAGTTACGGGACAGGAGACAGCTACGAGCAGTACTTC.

The chain has TRBV3-1 (or the pseudogene TRBV3-2) and TRBJ1-4, with TRBD1 matching over 7 bases. The CDR3 covers 15 residues. Losses at the gene ends were 4 bases for V and 3 bases for J; bases not matched to a gene: 5. Germline assignment: CDR1 LGHDT and CDR2 YNNKEL (reference sequence). Written as DNA, the CDR3 is TGTGCCAGCAGCCGCAGGGGGGCAGCTAATGAAAAACTGTTTTTT. It translates to CASSRRGAANEKLFF.

V usage is TRBV5-4 and J usage is TRBJ2-2; 8 positions match TRBD1. The V gene's germline CDR1 is SGHNT and CDR2 YYREEE (reference sequence). V lost 4 bases to trimming and J lost 4 bases; unmatched junction nucleotides: 12. The CDR3 length is 17 residues. This chain's CDR3 is CASSAAGGALATGELFF. As DNA, the CDR3 is TGTGCCAGCAGCGCTGCAGGGGGCGCCCTAGCCACCGGGGAGCTGTTTTTT.

This rearrangement joins TRBV5-4 to TRBJ2-5; 11 bases agree with TRBD1. Germline CDR1 SGHNT, CDR2 YYREEE (reference sequence). The V segment lost 5 bases and the J segment 1 base; nucleotides outside the gene matches: 7. This CDR3 region has 16 residues. The CDR3 bases are TGTGCCAGCAGTTACGGACAGGGGGCCTCCCAAGAGACCCAGTACTTC. Its protein is CASSYGQGASQETQYF.

The chain recombines TRBV4-2 with TRBJ2-3; no clear D. Germline assignment: CDR1 LGHNA and CDR2 YNFKEQ. V was shortened by 1 base and J by 1 base, with 6 bases between the two germline ends. CDR3 length equals 14 residues. The CDR3 spells CASSQGLGTDTQYF. In DNA, the CDR3 is TGTGCCAGCAGCCAAGGGCTCGGCACAGATACGCAGTATTTT.

This clone has more than one count but fewer than ten. The chain is built from TRBV5-1 and TRBJ2-7; 7 nucleotides match TRBD2. This CDR3 is 14 amino acids long. CDR1 and CDR2 (germline): SGHRS, YFSETQ. Losses at the gene ends were 2 bases for V and 5 bases for J; bases not matched to a gene: 7. CDR3 nucleotide sequence: TGCGCCAGCAGCTTCAGCGGGGCCGTCGACGAGCAGTACTTC. This sequence encodes CASSFSGAVDEQYF.

The chain joins TRBV28 to TRBJ2-7, with D perhaps TRBD1 (6 bases). Looked up from germline, CDR1 is MDHEN and CDR2 is SYDVKM. The V and J ends lost 5 bases and 2 bases respectively, with 25 bases between them. The CDR3 is 18 amino acids. CDR3 DNA sequence: TGTGCCAGCAGTACCTCGACAGGTACCGTTAGTAGTCCCTACGAGCAGTACTTC. Protein: CASSTSTGTVSSPYEQYF.

This chain connects TRBV27 to TRBJ1-2, with D possibly TRBD1 on 5 matching bases. The germline V and J ends were trimmed by 4 bases and 7 bases, with 10 bases remaining between them. This CDR3 region has 12 residues. Looked up from germline, CDR1 is MNHEY and CDR2 is SMNVEV (reference sequence). The CDR3 protein is CASSSGLGGYTF. The CDR3 DNA follows: TGTGCCAGCAGTTCAGGGCTCGGTGGCTACACCTTC.

The chain links TRBV6-1 to TRBJ1-5; tentatively, D is TRBD1 (6 bases). The germline CDR1 and CDR2 sequences are MNHNS and SASEGT. This CDR3 region has 16 residues. V lost 3 bases to trimming and J lost 9 bases, with 21 bases between them. The CDR3 is CASSDLGTGPRWPQHF. The CDR3 nucleotides are TGTGCCAGCAGTGACCTCGGCACAGGGCCGCGGTGGCCCCAGCATTTT.

The V call is TRBV28, the J call TRBJ1-1; TRBD1 matches at 7 bases. This CDR3 is 14 amino acids long. The V gene's germline CDR1 is MDHEN and CDR2 SYDVKM. After removal of 5 bases from V and 10 bases from J, the junction contained 13 bases not matched to a gene. The chain's CDR3 is CASSNRGPTVGAFF. The CDR3 bases are TGTGCCAGCAGTAATAGGGGGCCCACGGTGGGAGCTTTCTTT.

V is TRBV2 and J is TRBJ1-6; 7 nucleotides line up with TRBD1. After removal of 5 bases from V and 9 bases from J, the junction contained 7 bases not matched to a gene. The CDR3 consists of 14 residues. Germline-derived CDR1 and CDR2 are SNHLY and FYNNEI. The CDR3 nucleotides read TGTGCCAGCAGTCTTGAGGGGGCTGGTTCACCCCTCCACTTT. This translates into CASSLEGAGSPLHF.

This chain connects TRBV9 to TRBJ2-7; D gene unclear. The CDR3 has 14 amino acids. V was trimmed by 4 bases and J by 0 bases, leaving 11 bases between them. Germline CDR1 is SGDLS and CDR2 is YYNGEE. The CDR3 reads CASSIQPSSYEQYF. CDR3 bases: TGTGCCAGCAGCATCCAGCCTAGCTCCTACGAGCAGTACTTC.

The V and J genes are TRBV7-9 and TRBJ2-5; tentatively, D is TRBD1 (6 bases). The length of the CDR3 is 15 residues. Trimming took off 7 bases at V and 3 bases at J, with 18 bases between the two ends. Looked up from germline, CDR1 is SEHNR and CDR2 is FQNEAQ (reference sequence). This CDR3 is CASNHRDTGKETQYF. CDR3 DNA: TGTGCCAGCAACCACCGGGACACTGGGAAAGAGACCCAGTACTTC.

This clone was recorded only once. The chain has TRBV3-1 (or the pseudogene TRBV3-2) and TRBJ2-1, with unresolved D. In germline, CDR1 is LGHDT, CDR2 YNNKEL (reference sequence). This CDR3 has 17 amino acids. Trimming left V 0 bases short and J 0 bases short, with 12 bases between. CDR3 in DNA: TGTGCCAGCAGCCAAGATCCGAGCGTTAGCTCCTACAATGAGCAGTTCTTC. Translation gives CASSQDPSVSSYNEQFF.

The rearrangement uses TRBV27 and TRBJ1-6; D not resolved. The CDR3 has 13 amino acids. CDR1 and CDR2 from the germline V gene are MNHEY and SMNVEV (reference sequence). V was cut by 1 base and J by 8 bases, with 6 bases left in between. The CDR3 is CASSLWRDSPLHF. The DNA of the CDR3 is TGTGCCAGCAGTTTATGGAGAGATTCACCCCTCCACTTT.

The rearrangement links TRBV10-3 to TRBJ1-5; D gene uncertain. V lost 6 bases to trimming and J lost 3 bases, with 6 bases between them. The CDR3 is 12 amino acids. The germline V gene has CDR1 ENHRY and CDR2 SYGVKD. CDR3 sequence reads: CAIRGDNQPQHF. The CDR3 DNA reads as TGTGCCATCAGGGGAGACAATCAGCCCCAGCATTTT.

This clone was found a few times. This rearrangement joins TRBV27 to TRBJ1-6, with TRBD1 as a possible D gene (5 bases). The CDR3 is made up of 14 amino acids. V lost 2 bases, J lost 7 bases, and 9 bases lay in between. The germline gives CDR1 MNHEY, CDR2 SMNVEV (reference sequence). The CDR3, as DNA: TGTGCCAGCAGTTTAGGGCAGGGAAATTCACCCCTCCACTTT. Translating gives CASSLGQGNSPLHF.